The clone carrying this T cell receptor (beta chain) appeared many times. Its cognate antigen is unknown. The ends were cut back, 1 base at V and 0 bases at J, with 3 bases in the middle. CDR1 and CDR2 from the germline V gene are SNHLY and FYNNEI. The CDR3 loop spans 13 amino acids. The data were taken from a study of T cells in Graves' hyperthyroidism and ophthalmopathy. It was RNA transcripts that yielded the amplified TCR beta CDR3 regions. Initially, a first-round RT-PCR of the TCR CDR3 employed the HTBI primer set. TCRdb used MiXCR to reprocess the multiplex PCR reads, holding one entry per CDR3 protein. Of around 600,000 distinct CDR3 sequences in the sample, roughly a sixth were seen once. Findings and caveats of the study: For ophthalmopathy, model prediction preceded onset by a median roughly 6.3 months. In the blood, most expanded thyroid clonotypes above 0.001 appeared as well.

The clonotype comes from a woman aged 40-49 years with Graves' ophthalmopathy. The sequencing input was blood. The J gene is TRBJ1-2, the V gene TRBV2; D is unresolved. For the CDR3, the DNA is TGTGCCAGCAGTGAAGTCCCTAACTATGGCTACACCTTC. The encoded protein is CASSEVPNYGYTF.